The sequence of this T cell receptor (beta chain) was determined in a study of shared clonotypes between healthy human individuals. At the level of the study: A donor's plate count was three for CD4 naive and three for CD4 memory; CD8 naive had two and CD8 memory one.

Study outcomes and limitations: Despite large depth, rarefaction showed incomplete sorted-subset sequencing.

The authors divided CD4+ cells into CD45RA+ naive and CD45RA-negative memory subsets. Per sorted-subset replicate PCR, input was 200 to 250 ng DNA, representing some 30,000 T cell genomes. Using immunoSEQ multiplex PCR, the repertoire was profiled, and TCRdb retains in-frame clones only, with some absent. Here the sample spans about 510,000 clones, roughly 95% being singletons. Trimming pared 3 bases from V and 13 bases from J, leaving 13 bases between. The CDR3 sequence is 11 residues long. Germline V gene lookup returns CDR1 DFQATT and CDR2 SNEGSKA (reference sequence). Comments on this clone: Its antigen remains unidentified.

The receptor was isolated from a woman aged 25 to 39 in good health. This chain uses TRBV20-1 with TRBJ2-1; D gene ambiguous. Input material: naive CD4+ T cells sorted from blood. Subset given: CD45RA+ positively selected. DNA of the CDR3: TGCAGTGCTAGCGTCCGTAGAAGTCAGTTCTTC. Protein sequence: CSASVRRSQFF.